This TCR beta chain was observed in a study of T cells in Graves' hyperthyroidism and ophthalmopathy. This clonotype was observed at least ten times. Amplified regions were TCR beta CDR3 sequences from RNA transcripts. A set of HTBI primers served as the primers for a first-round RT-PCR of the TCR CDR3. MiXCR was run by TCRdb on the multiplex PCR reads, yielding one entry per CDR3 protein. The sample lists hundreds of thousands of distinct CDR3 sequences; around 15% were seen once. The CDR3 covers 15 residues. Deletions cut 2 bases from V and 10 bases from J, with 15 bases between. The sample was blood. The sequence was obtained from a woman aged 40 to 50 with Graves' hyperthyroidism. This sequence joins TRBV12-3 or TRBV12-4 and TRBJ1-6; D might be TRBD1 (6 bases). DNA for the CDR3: TGTGCCAGCAGTTTAAAAGGGGGGCGCGGATCACCCCTCCACTTT. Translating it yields CASSLKGGRGSPLHF.